The sequence of this T cell receptor (beta chain) was determined in a study of patients and donors after allogeneic stem cell transplantation. One entry per CDR3 protein results from TCRdb running MiXCR on the RT-PCR reads. This table holds roughly 940,000 distinct CDR3 sequences, 18% found once. This CDR3 is 14 amino acids long. Germline CDR1 SNHLY, CDR2 FYNNEI. V gave up 5 bases and J gave up 5 bases; unmatched junction bases: 6. This rearrangement joins TRBV2 to TRBJ2-7; 10 bases map to TRBD2. The TCR was taken from a human donor who was either an allogeneic HSCT recipient or a stem cell or donor lymphocyte infusion donor (not recorded which). It is not recorded whose cells these are; they may come from a transplant donor. The sequencing input was blood, either unsorted or a sorted T cell fraction (not recorded which). CDR3 nucleotide sequence: TGTGCCAGCAGTCCCGGGACTAGCGACCACGAGCAGTACTTC. Translating it yields CASSPGTSDHEQYF.